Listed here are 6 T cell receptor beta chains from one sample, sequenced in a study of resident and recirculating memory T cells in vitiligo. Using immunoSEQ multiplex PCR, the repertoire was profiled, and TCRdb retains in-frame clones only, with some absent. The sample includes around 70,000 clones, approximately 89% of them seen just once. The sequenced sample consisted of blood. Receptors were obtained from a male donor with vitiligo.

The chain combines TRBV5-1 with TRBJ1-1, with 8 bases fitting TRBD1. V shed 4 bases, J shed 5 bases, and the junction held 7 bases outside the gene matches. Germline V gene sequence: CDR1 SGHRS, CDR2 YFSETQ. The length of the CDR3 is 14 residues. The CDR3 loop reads CASSPGTGGTEAFF. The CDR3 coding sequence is TGCGCCAGCAGCCCCGGGACAGGAGGAACTGAAGCTTTCTTT. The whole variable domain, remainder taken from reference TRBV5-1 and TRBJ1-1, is KAGVTQTPRYLIKTRGQQVTLSCSPISGHRSVSWYQQTPGQGLQFLFEYFSETQRNKGNFPGRFSGRQFSNSRSEMNVSTLELGDSALYLCASSPGTGGTEAFFGQGTRLTVV.

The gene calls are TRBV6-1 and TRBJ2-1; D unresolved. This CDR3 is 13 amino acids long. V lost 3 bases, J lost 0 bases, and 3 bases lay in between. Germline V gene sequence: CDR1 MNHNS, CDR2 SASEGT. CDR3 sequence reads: CASSDNSYNEQFF. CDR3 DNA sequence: TGTGCCAGCAGTGACAACTCCTACAATGAGCAGTTCTTC.

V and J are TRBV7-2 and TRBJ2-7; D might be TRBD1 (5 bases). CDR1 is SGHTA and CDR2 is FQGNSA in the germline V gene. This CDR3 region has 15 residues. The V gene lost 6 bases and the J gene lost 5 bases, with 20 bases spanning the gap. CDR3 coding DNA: TGTGCCAGCAGACCAGGCCCGACAGAGGCGAACGAGCAGTACTTC. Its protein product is CASRPGPTEANEQYF.

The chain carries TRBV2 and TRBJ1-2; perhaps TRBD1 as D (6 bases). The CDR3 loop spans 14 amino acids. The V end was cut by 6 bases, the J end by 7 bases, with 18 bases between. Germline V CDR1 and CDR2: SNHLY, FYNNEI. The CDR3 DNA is TGTGCCAGCAGCCGAAGGGGGGGCGAGGGTGGCTACACCTTC. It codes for CASSRRGGEGGYTF.

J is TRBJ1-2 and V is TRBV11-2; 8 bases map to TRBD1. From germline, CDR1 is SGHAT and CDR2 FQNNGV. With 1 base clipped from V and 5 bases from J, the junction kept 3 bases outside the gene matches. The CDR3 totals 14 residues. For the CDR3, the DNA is TGTGCCAGCAGCTTAGCGCAGGGGGCATATGGCTACACCTTC. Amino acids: CASSLAQGAYGYTF.

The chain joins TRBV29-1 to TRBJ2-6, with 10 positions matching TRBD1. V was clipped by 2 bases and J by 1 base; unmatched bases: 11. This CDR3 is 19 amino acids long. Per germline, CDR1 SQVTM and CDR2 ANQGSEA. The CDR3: CSVEILGDRGGSGANVLTF. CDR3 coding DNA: TGCAGCGTTGAAATTCTTGGGGACAGGGGAGGGTCTGGGGCCAACGTCCTGACTTTC.